The text below deals with one T cell receptor beta chain. Recipients received nonmyeloablative bone marrow transplants from related graft donors, with transient mixed chimerism. The assay was immunoSEQ multiplex PCR, and TCRdb's table has in-frame clones only and misses some. The profile shows tens of thousands of clones, over 80% of them singletons. These data originate in a study of Tregs in tolerant kidney transplant recipients. This material consisted of CD8+ T cells from blood (PBMCs), taken 24 months after the transplant. This sequence was found in a human patient who received a combined kidney and bone marrow transplant. Some T cells here may be from the graft donor.

DNA of the CDR3: TGTGCCAGCAGTTTTTTACTACAGGGGCCCTACGAGCAGTACTTC. Translation: CASSFLLQGPYEQYF. The chain couples TRBV27 to TRBJ2-7; 7 bases are a match to TRBD1. The CDR3 covers 15 residues. Germline lookup yields CDR1 MNHEY and CDR2 SMNVEV (reference sequence). Trimming at V came to 3 bases and at J to 2 bases, leaving 7 bases not matched to a gene.